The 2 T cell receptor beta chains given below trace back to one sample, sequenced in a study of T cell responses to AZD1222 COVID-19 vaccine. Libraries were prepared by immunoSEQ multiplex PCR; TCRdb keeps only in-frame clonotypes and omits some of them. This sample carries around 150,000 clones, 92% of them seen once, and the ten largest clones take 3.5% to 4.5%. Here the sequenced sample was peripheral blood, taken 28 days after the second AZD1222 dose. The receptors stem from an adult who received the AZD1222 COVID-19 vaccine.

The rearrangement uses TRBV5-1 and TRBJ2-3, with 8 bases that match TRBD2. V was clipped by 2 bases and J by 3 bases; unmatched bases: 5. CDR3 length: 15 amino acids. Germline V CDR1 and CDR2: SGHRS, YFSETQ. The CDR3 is CASSFRGGRTDTQYF. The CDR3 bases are TGCGCCAGCAGCTTCCGGGGGGGCCGGACAGATACGCAGTATTTT.

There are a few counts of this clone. For the CDR3, the DNA is TGTGCCAGCAGCCAAGACTTTCTGGGGCATTCGCGAGGCTACACCTTC. It codes for CASSQDFLGHSRGYTF. The rearrangement joins TRBV3-1 (or the pseudogene TRBV3-2) to TRBJ1-2, with D possibly TRBD1 on 5 matching bases. V dropped 0 bases and J dropped 8 bases, with 19 bases sitting between them. Germline-derived CDR1 and CDR2 are LGHDT and YNNKEL (reference sequence). The CDR3 extends over 16 amino acids.